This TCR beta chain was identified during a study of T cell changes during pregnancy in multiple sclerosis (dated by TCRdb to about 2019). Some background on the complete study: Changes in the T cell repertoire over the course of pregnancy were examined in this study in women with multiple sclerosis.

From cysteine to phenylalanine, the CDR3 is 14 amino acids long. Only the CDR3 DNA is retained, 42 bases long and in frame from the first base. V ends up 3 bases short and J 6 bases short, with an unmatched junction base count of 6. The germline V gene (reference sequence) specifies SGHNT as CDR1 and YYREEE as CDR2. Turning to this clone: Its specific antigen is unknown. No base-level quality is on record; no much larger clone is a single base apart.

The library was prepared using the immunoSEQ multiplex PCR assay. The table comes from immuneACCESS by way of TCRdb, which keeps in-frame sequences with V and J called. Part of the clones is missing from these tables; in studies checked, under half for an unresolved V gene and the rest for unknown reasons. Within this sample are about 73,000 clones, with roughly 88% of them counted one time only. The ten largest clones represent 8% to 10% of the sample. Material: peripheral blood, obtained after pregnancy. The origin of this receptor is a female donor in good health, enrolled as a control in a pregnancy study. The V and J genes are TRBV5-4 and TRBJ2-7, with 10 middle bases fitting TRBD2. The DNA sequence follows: TGTGCCAGCAGCTCTATAACTAGCGGGGTCGAGCAGTACTTC. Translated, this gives CASSSITSGVEQYF.